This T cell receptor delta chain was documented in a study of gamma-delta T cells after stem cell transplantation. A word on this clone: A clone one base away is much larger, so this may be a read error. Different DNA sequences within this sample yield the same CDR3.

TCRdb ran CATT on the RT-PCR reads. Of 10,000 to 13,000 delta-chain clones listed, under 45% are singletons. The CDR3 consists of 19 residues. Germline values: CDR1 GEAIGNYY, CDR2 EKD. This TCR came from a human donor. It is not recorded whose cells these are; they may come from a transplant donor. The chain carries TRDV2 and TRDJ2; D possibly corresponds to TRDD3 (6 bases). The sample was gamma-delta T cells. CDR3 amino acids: CACDTVELRGGALTAQLFF. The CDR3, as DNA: TGCGCCTGTGACACCGTCGAACTCAGAGGGGGAGCTTTGACAGCACAACTCTTCTTT.